Listed below are T cell receptor beta chains from one sample, sequenced in a study of OX40 agonist ivuxolimab in advanced cancers. Data came from immunoSEQ multiplex PCR; TCRdb stores just in-frame clones and leaves some out. The data contain approximately 63,000 clones, around 74% of them seen just once; the ten biggest clones take up 11%. The source was CD4+ or CD8+ T cells sorted from blood, collected in a trial of the OX40 agonist ivuxolimab. These receptors came from an adult with an advanced solid tumor such as melanoma, head and neck, liver or kidney cancer. Both conserved end residues are part of each CDR3. D genes are given only for firm matches. Clone size is shown for a subset of rows, as once, few, many or a class of expanded clone.

clone_size: .
d_call: TRBD2
v_call: TRBV11-2
j_call: TRBJ2-2
cdr3_nt: TGTGCCAGCAGTCCCATAAGCGGGAGGAACACCGGGGAGCTGTTTTTT
cdr3_aa: CASSPISGRNTGELFF

clone_size: .
d_call: .
v_call: TRBV7-9
j_call: TRBJ2-2
cdr3_nt: TGTGCCAGCAGCTTAAATCTGGGGAGGCGCCCTGGGGCCGGGGAGCTGTTTTTT
cdr3_aa: CASSLNLGRRPGAGELFF

clone_size: .
d_call: .
v_call: TRBV7-2
j_call: TRBJ2-7
cdr3_nt: TGTGCCAGCAGCTTAGGTGGGGACCGATACTACGAGCAGTACTTC
cdr3_aa: CASSLGGDRYYEQYF

clone_size: .
d_call: .
v_call: TRBV4-3
j_call: TRBJ2-1
cdr3_nt: TGCGCCAGCAGCCAAGACATTAGCGGATCACCCTACAATGAGCAGTTCTTC
cdr3_aa: CASSQDISGSPYNEQFF

clone_size: .
d_call: .
v_call: TRBV28
j_call: TRBJ2-5
cdr3_nt: TGTGCCAGCAGTCCAGAGGGTCCCGGGGGAGAGACCCAGTACTTC
cdr3_aa: CASSPEGPGGETQYF

clone_size: .
d_call: .
v_call: TRBV6-1
j_call: TRBJ1-2
cdr3_nt: TGTGCCAGCAGTGAACAGGGGACGGAGGGCAACTATGGCTACACCTTC
cdr3_aa: CASSEQGTEGNYGYTF

clone_size: .
d_call: TRBD2
v_call: TRBV9
j_call: TRBJ2-7
cdr3_nt: TGTGCCAGCAGCGTAAGGGGAGGGAGCGGGAGCTACGAGCAGTACTTC
cdr3_aa: CASSVRGGSGSYEQYF

clone_size: few
d_call: .
v_call: TRBV7-2
j_call: TRBJ1-2
cdr3_nt: TGTGCCAGCAGCTCGCAAGGAGAGCCAGGTGGCTACACCTTC
cdr3_aa: CASSSQGEPGGYTF

clone_size: .
d_call: .
v_call: TRBV14
j_call: TRBJ2-4
cdr3_nt: TGTGCCAGCAGCCTTAATAGGAACATTCAGTACTTC
cdr3_aa: CASSLNRNIQYF

clone_size: .
d_call: TRBD2
v_call: TRBV9
j_call: TRBJ2-7
cdr3_nt: TGTGCCAGCAGCGACTCCAGCGGGGGCGCAACCTACGAGCAGTACTTC
cdr3_aa: CASSDSSGGATYEQYF

clone_size: .
d_call: .
v_call: TRBV18
j_call: TRBJ1-6
cdr3_nt: TGTGCCAGCTCACCGGGAGTTAAGGGTTCACCCCTCCACTTT
cdr3_aa: CASSPGVKGSPLHF

clone_size: .
d_call: .
v_call: TRBV7-8
j_call: TRBJ2-3
cdr3_nt: TGTGCCAGCAGCTTTGCCCCGGGGAGCGTGAGCACAGATACGCAGTATTTT
cdr3_aa: CASSFAPGSVSTDTQYF

clone_size: .
d_call: TRBD1
v_call: TRBV10-3
j_call: TRBJ1-1
cdr3_nt: TGTGCCATCAGTGAGACCGGGACAGGGGGGGACACTGAAGCTTTCTTT
cdr3_aa: CAISETGTGGDTEAFF

clone_size: .
d_call: .
v_call: TRBV19
j_call: TRBJ1-1
cdr3_nt: TGTGCCAGTCCGGGTCCGGGGTGGAACACTGAAGCTTTCTTT
cdr3_aa: CASPGPGWNTEAFF

clone_size: few
d_call: .
v_call: TRBV19
j_call: TRBJ2-7
cdr3_nt: TGTGCCAGTAGTATGGGTCAGGGGTCCACCTACGAGCAGTACTTC
cdr3_aa: CASSMGQGSTYEQYF

clone_size: few
d_call: .
v_call: TRBV9
j_call: TRBJ2-1
cdr3_nt: TGTGCCAGCAGCGGACTAGGACAGCACAATGAGCAGTTCTTC
cdr3_aa: CASSGLGQHNEQFF

clone_size: .
d_call: .
v_call: TRBV5-1
j_call: TRBJ2-3
cdr3_nt: TGCGCCAGCAGCCCCCGAGGCAGCTCCACAGATACGCAGTATTTT
cdr3_aa: CASSPRGSSTDTQYF

clone_size: once
d_call: .
v_call: TRBV7-2
j_call: TRBJ1-1
cdr3_nt: TGTGCCAGCAGCTTAGTCATGCCAGGCTGTAACACTGAAGCTTTCTTT
cdr3_aa: CASSLVMPGCNTEAFF

clone_size: once
d_call: TRBD1
v_call: TRBV5-3
j_call: TRBJ2-7
cdr3_nt: TGTGCCAGCAGCCAGGCCGGGACAGGGTTTGACGAGCAGTACTTC
cdr3_aa: CASSQAGTGFDEQYF

clone_size: .
d_call: .
v_call: TRBV30
j_call: TRBJ2-7
cdr3_nt: TGTGCCTGGAGTCCGACAGAGAACGAGCAGTACTTC
cdr3_aa: CAWSPTENEQYF

clone_size: .
d_call: TRBD2
v_call: TRBV14
j_call: TRBJ2-3
cdr3_nt: TGTGCCAGCAGCCAAGTAATCCTAGCGGGAGGGCCGGTTTACGTCGATACGCAGTATTTT
cdr3_aa: CASSQVILAGGPVYVDTQYF

clone_size: .
d_call: TRBD2
v_call: TRBV7-9
j_call: TRBJ2-7
cdr3_nt: TGTGCCAGCAGCCAAGAAGGGGCTAGCGGGAACCCAGGTTACGAGCAGTACTTC
cdr3_aa: CASSQEGASGNPGYEQYF

clone_size: many
d_call: .
v_call: TRBV5-4
j_call: TRBJ1-1
cdr3_nt: TGTGCCAGCAGCACACCGGACACTGAAGCTTTCTTT
cdr3_aa: CASSTPDTEAFF

clone_size: .
d_call: .
v_call: TRBV12-5
j_call: TRBJ1-1
cdr3_nt: TGTGCTAGTGGCCATAGTATAGGGCAGGAGGCTTTCTTT
cdr3_aa: CASGHSIGQEAFF

clone_size: few
d_call: .
v_call: TRBV5-8
j_call: TRBJ1-1
cdr3_nt: TGTGCCAGCAGCTTGGCCTCAGGGAACACTGAAGCTTTCTTT
cdr3_aa: CASSLASGNTEAFF

clone_size: .
d_call: .
v_call: TRBV5-5
j_call: TRBJ2-1
cdr3_nt: TGTGCCAGCAGCTTTCGACAGGAGATATACAATGAGCAGTTCTTC
cdr3_aa: CASSFRQEIYNEQFF

clone_size: .
d_call: TRBD2
v_call: TRBV28
j_call: TRBJ2-5
cdr3_nt: TGTGCCAGCAGCCGACCCGGGACTAGCGGTCGTCGAGAGCAGTACTTC
cdr3_aa: CASSRPGTSGRREQYF

clone_size: .
d_call: .
v_call: TRBV11-2
j_call: TRBJ2-7
cdr3_nt: TGTGCCAGCAGCTCTTTGGGACACCTGGGCCCCTACGAGCAGTACTTC
cdr3_aa: CASSSLGHLGPYEQYF

clone_size: .
d_call: TRBD2
v_call: TRBV4-3
j_call: TRBJ2-5
cdr3_nt: TGCGCCAGCAGCCAAGAGCCTAGCGGGATAGCAGAGACCCAGTACTTC
cdr3_aa: CASSQEPSGIAETQYF

clone_size: few
d_call: .
v_call: TRBV18
j_call: TRBJ2-1
cdr3_nt: TGTGCCAGCTCACCACGGACAGGACTAGAGAATGAGCAGTTCTTC
cdr3_aa: CASSPRTGLENEQFF

clone_size: once
d_call: TRBD1
v_call: TRBV6-5
j_call: TRBJ1-3
cdr3_nt: TGTGCCAGCAGTTGGGACAGGTCTGGAAACACCATATATTTT
cdr3_aa: CASSWDRSGNTIYF

clone_size: .
d_call: .
v_call: TRBV30
j_call: TRBJ2-2
cdr3_nt: TGTGCCTGGAGCTGGGCGCCAACCGGGGAGCTGTTTTTT
cdr3_aa: CAWSWAPTGELFF

clone_size: once
d_call: .
v_call: TRBV6-1
j_call: TRBJ1-6
cdr3_nt: TGTGCCAGCAGTGAAAAAATTTGGCCGTCAGATTCACCCCTCCACTTT
cdr3_aa: CASSEKIWPSDSPLHF

clone_size: few
d_call: TRBD1
v_call: TRBV7-8
j_call: TRBJ1-5
cdr3_nt: TGTGCCAGCAGCTTAGGTGGACAGGGGAATCAGCCCCAGCATTTT
cdr3_aa: CASSLGGQGNQPQHF

clone_size: .
d_call: TRBD1
v_call: TRBV10-3
j_call: TRBJ2-1
cdr3_nt: TGTGCCATCAAATCGGAGGGGACAGGTAGGGATGAGCAGTTCTTC
cdr3_aa: CAIKSEGTGRDEQFF

clone_size: few
d_call: .
v_call: TRBV27
j_call: TRBJ2-2
cdr3_nt: TGTGCCAGCAGTTTAGGGTCTTACACCGGGGAGCTGTTTTTT
cdr3_aa: CASSLGSYTGELFF

clone_size: .
d_call: TRBD1
v_call: TRBV5-4
j_call: TRBJ1-2
cdr3_nt: TGTGCCAGCAGCTTGGCCCCGGGACAGGGATATGGCTACACCTTC
cdr3_aa: CASSLAPGQGYGYTF

clone_size: .
d_call: .
v_call: TRBV30
j_call: TRBJ2-5
cdr3_nt: TGTGCCTCTCGAACGGCCGTGGAGACCCAGTACTTC
cdr3_aa: CASRTAVETQYF

clone_size: .
d_call: .
v_call: TRBV5-1
j_call: TRBJ2-3
cdr3_nt: TGCGCCAGCAGCTTGGTTGGGGACCCCTTCACAGATACGCAGTATTTT
cdr3_aa: CASSLVGDPFTDTQYF

clone_size: .
d_call: .
v_call: TRBV30
j_call: TRBJ2-5
cdr3_nt: TGTGCCTGGAGTGTTGGGGAGACCCAGTACTTC
cdr3_aa: CAWSVGETQYF

clone_size: once
d_call: .
v_call: TRBV19
j_call: TRBJ1-3
cdr3_nt: TGTGCCAGTAGTCTACAAAGCTCTGGAAACACCATATATTTT
cdr3_aa: CASSLQSSGNTIYF

clone_size: .
d_call: TRBD1
v_call: TRBV27
j_call: TRBJ2-7
cdr3_nt: TGTGCCAGCAGTCCCCAGGGACAGTCGAACACCTACGAGCAGTACTTC
cdr3_aa: CASSPQGQSNTYEQYF

clone_size: .
d_call: .
v_call: TRBV11-3
j_call: TRBJ2-7
cdr3_nt: TGTGCCAGCAGCCCTGGACAGTACTACGAGCAGTACTTC
cdr3_aa: CASSPGQYYEQYF

clone_size: .
d_call: .
v_call: TRBV7-9
j_call: TRBJ2-1
cdr3_nt: TGTGCCAGCAAAAGACCATTAGGGGCCAATGAGCAGTTCTTC
cdr3_aa: CASKRPLGANEQFF

clone_size: .
d_call: .
v_call: TRBV4-1
j_call: TRBJ2-7
cdr3_nt: TGCGCCAGCAGCCAAGACAGGGACGAGCAGTACTTC
cdr3_aa: CASSQDRDEQYF

clone_size: once
d_call: .
v_call: TRBV7-2
j_call: TRBJ2-2
cdr3_nt: TGTGCCAGCAGCCCCTCACGACAGCTCGGGGAGCTGTTTTTT
cdr3_aa: CASSPSRQLGELFF

clone_size: .
d_call: .
v_call: TRBV27
j_call: TRBJ1-1
cdr3_nt: TGTGCCAGCAGGCCCATCGGGATCCGGAACACTGAAGCTTTCTTT
cdr3_aa: CASRPIGIRNTEAFF

clone_size: .
d_call: TRBD1
v_call: TRBV14
j_call: TRBJ2-5
cdr3_nt: TGTGCCAGCAGCTCAGGGGGCCTCTACCAAGAGACCCAGTACTTC
cdr3_aa: CASSSGGLYQETQYF

clone_size: .
d_call: .
v_call: TRBV15
j_call: TRBJ1-2
cdr3_nt: TGTGCCACCAGCAGAGGGGCGGGGGCCGTTAACTATGGCTACACCTTC
cdr3_aa: CATSRGAGAVNYGYTF

clone_size: .
d_call: .
v_call: TRBV9
j_call: TRBJ2-1
cdr3_nt: TGTGCCAGCAGCGTAATCGCGCCCCCGAGCTCCTACAATGAGCAGTTCTTC
cdr3_aa: CASSVIAPPSSYNEQFF

clone_size: many
d_call: .
v_call: TRBV2
j_call: TRBJ1-5
cdr3_nt: TGTGCCAGCAGCGACCACACGGATAGCAATCAGCCCCAGCATTTT
cdr3_aa: CASSDHTDSNQPQHF

clone_size: .
d_call: .
v_call: TRBV5-4
j_call: TRBJ1-1
cdr3_nt: TGTGCCAGCAGCTTGTTAGGGGTGGACACTGAAGCTTTCTTT
cdr3_aa: CASSLLGVDTEAFF

clone_size: .
d_call: TRBD1
v_call: TRBV5-6
j_call: TRBJ2-7
cdr3_nt: TGTGCCAGCAGCTTTTATTTTGGGACAGGGGCCTACGAGCAGTACTTC
cdr3_aa: CASSFYFGTGAYEQYF

clone_size: .
d_call: .
v_call: TRBV5-8
j_call: TRBJ1-1
cdr3_nt: TGTGCCAGCAGCTTTCTGGCATTAAATGAAGCTTTCTTT
cdr3_aa: CASSFLALNEAFF

clone_size: .
d_call: .
v_call: TRBV15
j_call: TRBJ1-4
cdr3_nt: TGTGCCACCAGCACTGCCCCGATGGCACAGTTCAAGGTGGAAAAACTGTTTTTT
cdr3_aa: CATSTAPMAQFKVEKLFF